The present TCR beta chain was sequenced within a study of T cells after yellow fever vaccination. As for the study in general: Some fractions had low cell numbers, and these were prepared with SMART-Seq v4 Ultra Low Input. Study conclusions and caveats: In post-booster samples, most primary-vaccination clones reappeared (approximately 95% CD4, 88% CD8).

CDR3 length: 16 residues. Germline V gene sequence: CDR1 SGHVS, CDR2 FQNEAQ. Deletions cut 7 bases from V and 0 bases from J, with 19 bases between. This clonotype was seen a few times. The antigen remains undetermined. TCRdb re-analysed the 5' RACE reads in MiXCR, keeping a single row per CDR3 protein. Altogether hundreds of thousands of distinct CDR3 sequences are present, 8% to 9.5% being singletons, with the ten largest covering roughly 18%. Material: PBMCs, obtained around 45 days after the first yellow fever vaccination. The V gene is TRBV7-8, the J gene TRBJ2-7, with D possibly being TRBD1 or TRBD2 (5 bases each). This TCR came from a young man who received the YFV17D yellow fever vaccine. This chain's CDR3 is CASKNGPGRPSYEQYF. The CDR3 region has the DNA TGTGCCAGCAAAAACGGGCCGGGACGCCCCTCCTACGAGCAGTACTTC.